This T cell receptor beta chain was sequenced for a study of T cell responses to AZD1222 COVID-19 vaccine. Study-wide results and limits: A rise in Spike-specific TCR breadth and depth followed two AZD1222 doses. Researchers took repertoire samples only after the peak T cell response had come.

The CDR3 length is 16 residues. Germline V CDR1 and CDR2: LGHDT, YNNKEL (reference sequence). V gave up 6 bases and J gave up 0 bases, with 18 bases separating them. As regards this clone: Its antigen is not identified.

TCRdb keeps only in-frame clones here, not all; method: immunoSEQ multiplex PCR. The data show about 140,000 clones, less than 95% seen once. The chain has TRBV3-1 (or the pseudogene TRBV3-2) and TRBJ2-7; D is perhaps TRBD1 or TRBD2 (5 bases each). Sequenced material: peripheral blood, taken on day 0 of AZD1222 vaccination. The sequence derives from an adult in good health. The CDR3 DNA follows: TGTGCCAGCAGGGATATAACGGGGCCCCGCTCCTACGAGCAGTACTTC. This gives the protein CASRDITGPRSYEQYF.